The rows below give T cell receptor beta chains drawn from one sample of a study of tumor and adjacent non-tumor tissue in lung cancer. One entry per CDR3 protein, called by TCRdb with MiXCR from the multiplex PCR reads. The repertoire consists of roughly 120,000 distinct CDR3 sequences, with over 70% occurring once and the leading ten covering roughly 20%. Sequenced input: lung tumor tissue. These receptors were obtained from a man in his 70s with non-small cell lung cancer. Each CDR3 is given with its conserved first and last residue. D genes are given only for firm matches. Clone sizes are given selectively: once, few, many, or a class where the clone is expanded.

D gene,clone size,V gene,J gene,CDR3 DNA,CDR3 protein
.,.,TRBV12-3/TRBV12-4,TRBJ2-5,TGTGCCAGCACTTCATACTGGGGCCAAGAGACCCAGTACTTC,CASTSYWGQETQYF
TRBD1,many,TRBV6-5,TRBJ1-2,TGTGCCAGCAGTTACCTAACGGGACAGGCTAACTATGGCTACACCTTC,CASSYLTGQANYGYTF
TRBD1,.,TRBV6-6,TRBJ1-2,TGTGCCAGCAATTCCGGGACAGGGGAATGTGGCTACACCTTC,CASNSGTGECGYTF
.,many,TRBV4-2,TRBJ2-7,TGTGCCAGCAGCCAAGATTGGGGGACGGCCTCCTACGAGCAGTACTTC,CASSQDWGTASYEQYF
.,.,TRBV5-4,TRBJ2-7,TGTGCCAGCAGCTTGGCCGGACAAGCTTACGATCAGTACTTC,CASSLAGQAYDQYF
.,once,TRBV12-3/TRBV12-4,TRBJ2-7,TGTGCCAGCAGTGTCCTAACAGGGTCATGTGAACAGTACTTC,CASSVLTGSCEQYF
.,.,TRBV12-3/TRBV12-4,TRBJ1-5,TGTGCCAGCAATTTAGCTAATCAGCCACAGCATTTT,CASNLANQPQHF
.,.,TRBV6-5,TRBJ2-3,TGTGCCAGCAGTTACTGGGGGGTTAGCATAGATACGCAGTATTTT,CASSYWGVSIDTQYF
.,.,TRBV11-1,TRBJ2-1,TGTGTCAGCAGCTTAGTTACCAGAGTCGATGAGCAGCTCTTC,CVSSLVTRVDEQLF
.,.,TRBV11-3,TRBJ2-5,TGTGCCTGCGCTTCCGACTGGGGGCGGGAGACCCAGCACTTC,CACASDWGRETQHF
.,.,TRBV6-6,TRBJ1-1,TGTGCCAGCTCTGCCCGATTATTGAACACTGAAGCTTTCTTT,CASSARLLNTEAFF
.,.,TRBV11-1,TRBJ2-1,TGTGCCAGCAGCCCCCGGCCGGGACGGGGGCCACATGTGCAGCTCTTC,CASSPRPGRGPHVQLF
.,.,TRBV12-3/TRBV12-4,TRBJ1-5,TGTGCCAGCACTGAGGGAGGATTCAATCAGACCCAGGATTTT,CASTEGGFNQTQDF
TRBD1,once,TRBV4-1,TRBJ2-7,TGCGCCAGCAGCCAAGAAGACAGGGTCTCCTACGAGTACTGCTTC,CASSQEDRVSYEYCF
.,once,TRBV11-1,TRBJ2-7,TGTGCCAGCAACTTACGGGGCTACGAGCTGTACTTC,CASNLRGYELYF
.,.,TRBV11-1,TRBJ2-1,TGTGCCAGCGGCTTAGTTACCAGGGTCGAAGAGCAGCTCTTC,CASGLVTRVEEQLF
TRBD2,.,TRBV4-1,TRBJ2-1,TGCGCTAGCAGATGGACTAGCGGGGGGGCAAATGTGCAGTTCTTC,CASRWTSGGANVQFF
.,once,TRBV29-1,TRBJ2-7,TGCAGCCTTGATGAAGGTTCCTGCGAGCAGTACTTC,CSLDEGSCEQYF
.,.,TRBV6-2/TRBV6-3,TRBJ1-1,TGTCCCAGCATTTACTCGGGGGCAATCGCTGAAGCTTTCTTT,CPSIYSGAIAEAFF
TRBD1,.,TRBV6-1,TRBJ1-1,TGTGCCAGGACCCAATGGGGACAGGGTCATTCTGAAGCTATCTTT,CARTQWGQGHSEAIF
.,.,TRBV6-2/TRBV6-3,TRBJ2-1,TGTGTCAGCAGTTACACGCCGACAGGGCAGTTCTTC,CVSSYTPTGQFF
.,few,TRBV7-3,TRBJ2-3,TGTGCCAGCAGCTTAATGGGAGTTGATACGCAGTATTTT,CASSLMGVDTQYF
.,.,TRBV6-6,TRBJ1-5,TGTGCCAGCAGTTACTCCGGGTGGGGGCAGAATAGCAATCAGCCCCTGCATTTT,CASSYSGWGQNSNQPLHF
TRBD2,many,TRBV5-6,TRBJ2-3,TGTGCCAGCAGCTTGGTAGGGACTAGCGGGGGCAGCACAGATACGCAGTATTTT,CASSLVGTSGGSTDTQYF